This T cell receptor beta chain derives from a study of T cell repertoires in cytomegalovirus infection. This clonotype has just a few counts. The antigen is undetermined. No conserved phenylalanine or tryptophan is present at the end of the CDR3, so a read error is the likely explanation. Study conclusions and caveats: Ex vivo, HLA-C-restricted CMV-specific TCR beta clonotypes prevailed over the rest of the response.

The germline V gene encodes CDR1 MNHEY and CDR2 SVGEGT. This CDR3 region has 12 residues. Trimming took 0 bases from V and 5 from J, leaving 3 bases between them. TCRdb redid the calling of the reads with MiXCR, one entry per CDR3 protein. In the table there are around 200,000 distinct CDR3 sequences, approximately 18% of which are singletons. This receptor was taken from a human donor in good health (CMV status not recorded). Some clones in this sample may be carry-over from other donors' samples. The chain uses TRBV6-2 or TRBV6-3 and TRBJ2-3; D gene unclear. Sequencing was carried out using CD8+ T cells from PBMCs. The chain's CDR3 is CASSYSLDTQYI. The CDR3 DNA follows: TGTGCCAGCAGTTACTCCTTAGATACGCAGTATATT.